These 25 T cell receptor beta chains came from one sample sequenced in a study of tumour-infiltrating T cells in Burkitt lymphoma. TCRdb keeps only in-frame clones here, not all; method: immunoSEQ multiplex PCR. The sample includes over 800 clones, under 85% of them seen just once. The specimen sequenced was tumor tissue. Receptor source: a human donor with diffuse large B-cell lymphoma. Some clones in this sample may be carry-over from other donors' samples.

V usage is TRBV6-6 and J usage is TRBJ2-3; either TRBD1 or TRBD2 may supply D (5 bases each). The germline V gene encodes CDR1 MNHNY and CDR2 SVGAGI (reference sequence). V lost 6 bases and J lost 1, with 14 bases in between. This CDR3 contains 15 residues. CDR3 nucleotides: TGTGCCAGCAGCAAGCCGGGACGAGGCACAGATACGCAGTATTTT. It encodes CASSKPGRGTDTQYF.

The rearrangement uses TRBV19 and TRBJ2-4, with TRBD1 as a possible D gene (6 bases). Per germline, CDR1 LNHDA and CDR2 SQIVND (reference sequence). V shed 3 bases and J shed 4 bases, with 7 bases lying between them. This CDR3 is built from 13 residues. The CDR3 DNA reads as TGTGCCAGTAGTATCGGGACAAAAAACATTCAGTACTTC. Its translation: CASSIGTKNIQYF. Filled out from reference TRBV19 and TRBJ2-4, the complete variable domain reads DGGITQSPKYLFRKEGQNVTLSCEQNLNHDAMYWYRQDPGQGLRLIYYSQIVNDFQKGDIAEGYSVSREKKESFPLTVTSAQKNPTAFYLCASSIGTKNIQYFGAGTRLSVL.

The genes are TRBV19 and TRBJ2-3; 8 bases agree with TRBD1. CDR3 length: 19 amino acids. Per germline, CDR1 LNHDA and CDR2 SQIVND (reference sequence). V gave up 8 bases and J gave up 0 bases; unmatched junction bases: 19. This CDR3 is CASSYRGSLSKTSTDTQYF. The DNA for the CDR3 is TGTGCCAGTTCTTACAGGGGGTCCCTAAGTAAGACTAGCACAGATACGCAGTATTTT.

This chain joins TRBV29-1 and TRBJ2-5; D is unresolved. The V and J ends lost 5 bases and 5 bases respectively, with 9 bases between them. CDR3 length: 11 residues. CDR1 and CDR2 (germline): SQVTM, ANQGSEA. The CDR3 DNA reads TGCAGCGTTCAGAAAGGGGAGACCCAGTACTTC. It codes for CSVQKGETQYF. The variable domain in full, with the rest retrieved from reference TRBV29-1 and TRBJ2-5, is SAVISQKPSRDICQRGTSLTIQCQVDSQVTMMFWYRQQPGQSLTLIATANQGSEATYESGFVIDKFPISRPNLTFSTLTVSNMSPEDSSIYLCSVQKGETQYFGPGTRLLVL.

The rearrangement joins TRBV9 to TRBJ2-1; perhaps TRBD2 as D (5 bases). Germline CDR1 SGDLS, CDR2 YYNGEE. This CDR3 is 15 amino acids long. V lost 4 bases and J 6 bases, leaving 17 bases between the germline ends. CDR3 sequence (DNA): TGTGCCAGCAGCCCCAATGACGAGGGCCTCAATGAGCAGTTCTTC. Translated, it gives CASSPNDEGLNEQFF.

This chain joins TRBV15 and TRBJ2-1, with 7 nucleotides matching TRBD2. Unmatched junction bases numbered 4, after V lost 1 base and J lost 1 base. The V gene's germline CDR1 is LNHNV and CDR2 YYDKDF (reference sequence). The CDR3 has 16 amino acids. In DNA form, the CDR3 reads TGTGCCACCAGCAGAGGGGCGGGAGTGTCCTACAATGAGCAGTTCTTC. This codes for CATSRGAGVSYNEQFF.

The V call is TRBV20-1, the J call TRBJ2-7, with D possibly matching TRBD1 (5 bases). Germline values: CDR1 DFQATT, CDR2 SNEGSKA (reference sequence). This CDR3 contains 11 residues. V lost 5 bases to trimming and J lost 3 bases, with 8 bases between them. CDR3 residues: CSAPTVYEQYF. In nucleotides, the CDR3 is TGCAGTGCTCCGACAGTCTACGAGCAGTACTTC.

The rearrangement joins TRBV7-2 to TRBJ2-5; 7 bases fit TRBD2. Losses at the gene ends were 5 bases for V and 2 bases for J; bases not matched to a gene: 5. This CDR3 has 14 amino acids. Per the germline V gene, CDR1 is SGHTA and CDR2 is FQGNSA. The CDR3: CASSPWGGQETQYF. CDR3 DNA: TGTGCCAGCAGCCCCTGGGGAGGGCAAGAGACCCAGTACTTC.

This clone was seen more than once but under ten times. This rearrangement joins TRBV5-3 to TRBJ1-2; D unclear. TRBV5-3 is filed as an ORF, its function uncertain. The ends were cut back, 0 bases at V and 2 bases at J, with 11 bases in the middle. The CDR3 spans 15 residues. The CDR3 spells CARSLEVGGNYGYTF. Here the CDR3 DNA reads TGTGCCAGAAGCTTGGAAGTCGGCGGCAACTATGGCTACACCTTC.

This clone was seen more than once but under ten times. This chain links TRBV9 with TRBJ2-7, with 11 bases that match TRBD1. The ends lost 0 bases at V and 7 bases at J; junction bases unmatched: 18. This CDR3 contains 19 residues. The germline CDR1 and CDR2 sequences are SGDLS and YYNGEE. The CDR3 here is CASSVGRRTGTGGFGEQYF. The CDR3 region has the DNA TGTGCCAGCAGCGTAGGGCGGAGGACGGGGACAGGGGGGTTCGGGGAGCAGTACTTC.

The chain carries TRBV28 and TRBJ1-3; perhaps TRBD1 as D (6 bases). Germline CDR1 is MDHEN and CDR2 is SYDVKM. This CDR3 comprises 12 residues. The V end was cut by 8 bases, the J end by 1 base, with 6 bases between. CDR3 amino acids: CASGTSGNTIYF. The CDR3 DNA sequence: TGTGCCAGCGGGACATCTGGAAACACCATATATTTT.

This clone was observed once. CDR3 loop: CASSLDAFNTEAFF. The CDR3 DNA reads TGCGCCAGCAGCTTGGATGCGTTTAACACTGAAGCTTTCTTT. The chain couples TRBV5-1 to TRBJ1-1, with D uncertain. The CDR3 has 14 residues. Germline-derived CDR1 and CDR2 are SGHRS and YFSETQ. The V and J ends lost 0 bases and 2 bases respectively, with 8 bases between them.

The genes are TRBV5-3 and TRBJ2-6; D gene uncertain. TRBV5-3 qualifies as an ORF whose function is uncertain. The germline V and J ends were trimmed by 7 bases and 5 bases, with 22 bases remaining between them. This CDR3 comprises 17 residues. CDR3: CARVRAGEQSRANVLTF. The CDR3 DNA reads TGTGCCAGAGTGCGAGCTGGTGAACAAAGTCGGGCCAACGTCCTGACTTTC.

V and J are TRBV7-9 and TRBJ2-1, with D possibly being TRBD1 (7 bases). The CDR3 length is 15 residues. The germline gives CDR1 SEHNR, CDR2 FQNEAQ (reference sequence). V lost 5 bases, J lost 8 bases, and 19 bases lay in between. The CDR3 DNA sequence: TGTGCCAGCAGCCTTCTGGGTGGAGGGGGCGATGAGCAGTTCTTC. Translation: CASSLLGGGGDEQFF.

The rearrangement joins TRBV7-9 to TRBJ2-2; tentatively, D is TRBD2 (6 bases). Germline V gene lookup returns CDR1 SEHNR and CDR2 FQNEAQ (reference sequence). V was trimmed by 6 bases and J by 3 bases, leaving 11 bases between them. The CDR3 totals 14 residues. DNA for the CDR3: TGTGCCAGCAGACCCGGGACTGACACCGGGGAGCTGTTTTTT. This translates into CASRPGTDTGELFF.

The genes are TRBV28 and TRBJ2-2, with D unresolved. V was clipped by 2 bases and J by 4 bases, with 8 bases between them. The CDR3 sequence is 14 residues long. CDR1 and CDR2 from the germline V gene are MDHEN and SYDVKM. The CDR3 coding sequence is TGTGCCAGCAGTTTAGGGGTTCTCACCGGGGAGCTGTTTTTT. This gives the protein CASSLGVLTGELFF.

The DNA of the CDR3 is TGTGCCAGTAGTATGTCTAATGAAAAACTGTTTTTT. This gives the protein CASSMSNEKLFF. The chain uses TRBV19 and TRBJ1-4; no clear D. Germline CDR1 LNHDA, CDR2 SQIVND (reference sequence). The CDR3 is made up of 12 amino acids. V lost 3 bases and J 3 bases, leaving 2 bases between the germline ends.

The genes are TRBV27 and TRBJ1-4; the D is unclear. This CDR3 has 16 residues. Trimming removed 0 bases at V and 0 bases at J, with 8 bases between. Germline V lookup: CDR1 MNHEY, CDR2 SMNVEV (reference sequence). The chain's CDR3 is CASSLSIGSTNEKLFF. The CDR3, as DNA: TGTGCCAGCAGTTTATCGATCGGTTCAACTAATGAAAAACTGTTTTTT.

This rearrangement joins TRBV10-3 to TRBJ1-2, with a weak D call TRBD1 (5 bases). Germline V lookup: CDR1 ENHRY, CDR2 SYGVKD. V lost 4 bases, J lost 3 bases, and 12 bases lay in between. There are 14 residues in the CDR3. The chain's CDR3 is CAISGSGPYYGYTF. The CDR3, as DNA: TGTGCCATCAGTGGATCGGGACCTTACTATGGCTACACCTTC.

The rearrangement links TRBV7-2 to TRBJ2-1, with D possibly TRBD2 on 5 matching bases. CDR1 and CDR2 (germline): SGHTA, FQGNSA. The CDR3 extends over 18 amino acids. V was trimmed by 8 bases and J by 7 bases, leaving 30 bases between them. CDR3 coding DNA: TGTGCCAGCGGGCCTTCCCCAGCGGATGGATCCGAAGTGAATGAGCAGTTCTTC. This translates into CASGPSPADGSEVNEQFF. Together with reference TRBV7-2 and TRBJ2-1, the CDR3 gives the full variable domain: GAGVSQSPSNKVTEKGKDVELRCDPISGHTALYWYRQSLGQGLEFLIYFQGNSAPDKSGLPSDRFSAERTGGSVSTLTIQRTQQEDSAVYLCASGPSPADGSEVNEQFFGPGTRLTVL.

This rearrangement joins TRBV2 to TRBJ2-7; TRBD1 agrees at 7 bases. Trimming took 4 bases from V and 6 from J; bases not matched to a gene: 9. CDR3 length equals 14 residues. Germline lookup yields CDR1 SNHLY and CDR2 FYNNEI. The CDR3 nucleotides are TGTGCCAGCAGTGGGATGACAGGGCGGGCCGAGCAGTACTTC. It encodes CASSGMTGRAEQYF.

The rearrangement joins TRBV18 to TRBJ2-7; D might be TRBD2 (5 bases). Germline lookup yields CDR1 KGHSH and CDR2 LQKENI. The CDR3 spans 11 residues. V gave up 6 bases and J gave up 2 bases, with 5 bases separating them. The CDR3 bases are TGTGCCAGCTCGGGAGCCTACGAGCAGTACTTC. As protein: CASSGAYEQYF.

Concerning this clone: One end of the junction is discordant with germline, which a read error may explain. CDR3 amino acids: CASSVGVTTMAF. Here the CDR3 DNA reads TGTGCCAGCAGCGTAGGCGTAACTACAATGGCTTTT. The chain couples TRBV9 to TRBJ1-1; no clear D. The germline V gene encodes CDR1 SGDLS and CDR2 YYNGEE. The CDR3 runs 12 residues.

The V and J genes are TRBV5-4 and TRBJ1-2, with D possibly matching TRBD1 (5 bases). Germline V gene sequence: CDR1 SGHNT, CDR2 YYREEE (reference sequence). V gave up 3 bases and J gave up 5 bases, with 17 bases separating them. The CDR3 length is 15 residues. CDR3 sequence: CASSSQRGRGYGYTF. In DNA, the CDR3 is TGTGCCAGCAGCTCGCAGCGGGGGAGGGGATATGGCTACACCTTC.

The CDR3 reads CASSPGREPRKAFF. The DNA for the CDR3 is TGTGCCAGTAGCCCAGGCCGGGAGCCCCGCAAAGCTTTCTTT. This chain links TRBV19 with TRBJ1-1, with D uncertain. Looked up from germline, CDR1 is LNHDA and CDR2 is SQIVND (reference sequence). CDR3 size: 14 residues. V lost 6 bases, J lost 9 bases, and 20 bases lay in between.